The 2 T cell receptor beta chains below come from one sample, sequenced in a study of blood T cells in healthy people across ages. Combining a sample-barcoded 5' primer with a J-beta primer mix, a second PCR ran for about 7 to 11 cycles. TCRdb recomputed calls from the 5' RACE reads with MiXCR, one row per CDR3 protein. This table has roughly 800,000 distinct CDR3 sequences, roughly 50% appearing once. Sequencing input: blood. These TCRs come from a man older than 75 in good health.

The chain combines TRBV5-5 with TRBJ2-7, with TRBD1 identical over 7 bases. The CDR3 has 15 residues. With V trimmed by 2 bases and J by 2 bases, 7 bases remained unmatched. CDR1 is SGHKS and CDR2 is YYEKEE in the germline V gene (reference sequence). In DNA, the CDR3 is TGTGCCAGCAGCTTAAAAGGGACAGAGACCTACGAGCAGTACTTC. Residues: CASSLKGTETYEQYF.

This clonotype occurred a few times. The rearrangement links TRBV12-3 or TRBV12-4 to TRBJ2-7, with TRBD1 matching 8 bases. V trimming: 3 bases; J trimming: 5 bases; junction bases outside the gene matches: 12. CDR3 length equals 16 residues. Written as DNA, the CDR3 is TGTGCCAGCAGTTTCCCCGGGACAGGACCCATGGACGAGCAGTACTTC. It specifies CASSFPGTGPMDEQYF.